Below, 7 T cell receptor beta chains from the same sample are listed, as sequenced in a study of shared clonotypes between healthy human individuals. Using immunoSEQ multiplex PCR, the repertoire was profiled, and TCRdb retains in-frame clones only, with some absent. Among about 380,000 clones listed, approximately 97% were seen once. Sequencing was done on a sample of memory CD8+ T cells sorted from blood. Noted subset: CD45RO+ cells pooled with CCR7-negative TemRA cells. The source of these receptors is a man younger than 45 in good health.

This clone showed up just once. The gene calls are TRBV5-1 and TRBJ2-7; D uncertain. This CDR3 has 13 amino acids. V lost 0 bases and J 6 bases, leaving 10 bases between the germline ends. Germline CDR1 SGHRS, CDR2 YFSETQ. CDR3 DNA sequence: TGCGCCAGCAGCTTGGTCACAGACACCGAGCAGTACTTC. It encodes CASSLVTDTEQYF.

The genes are TRBV10-3 and TRBJ2-2; D tentatively fits TRBD1 or TRBD2 (5 bases each). There are 13 residues in the CDR3. Between the trimmed V and J ends, which lost 3 bases and 7 bases, there was a span of 9 bases. Germline V gives CDR1 ENHRY, CDR2 SYGVKD. The CDR3 region has the DNA TGTGCCATCAGTGAAGGGACCGGCGGGGAGCTGTTTTTT. Its protein is CAISEGTGGELFF.

As regards this clone: Other DNA sequences in the same sample also yield this CDR3. The chain carries TRBV7-9 and TRBJ1-3, with D hard to call. Per the germline V gene, CDR1 is SEHNR and CDR2 is FQNEAQ (reference sequence). The CDR3 totals 14 residues. V dropped 1 base and J dropped 0 bases, with 4 bases sitting between them. The CDR3 sequence: CASSLEVSGNTIYF. CDR3 DNA: TGTGCCAGCAGCTTAGAGGTCTCTGGAAACACCATATATTTT.

The V and J genes are TRBV30 and TRBJ1-5; 8 positions match TRBD1. CDR1 is GTSNPN, CDR2 SVGIG, per germline (reference sequence). The CDR3 consists of 15 residues. V lost 0 bases, J lost 3 bases, and 4 bases stayed unmatched. CDR3 region: CAWSVGQGPNQPQHF. The CDR3 nucleotides read TGTGCCTGGAGTGTAGGACAGGGCCCCAATCAGCCCCAGCATTTT.

This clone was detected once. The gene calls are TRBV5-1 and TRBJ1-3, with TRBD1 identical over 9 bases. Germline-derived CDR1 and CDR2 are SGHRS and YFSETQ. The CDR3 extends over 14 amino acids. The V and J ends lost 5 bases and 4 bases, in that order; junction bases with no gene match: 4. CDR3 amino acids: CASRTGGSGNTIYF. As DNA, the CDR3 is TGCGCCAGCAGAACAGGGGGCTCAGGAAACACCATATATTTT. The full variable domain, its missing parts supplied by reference TRBV5-1 and TRBJ1-3, is KAGVTQTPRYLIKTRGQQVTLSCSPISGHRSVSWYQQTPGQGLQFLFEYFSETQRNKGNFPGRFSGRQFSNSRSEMNVSTLELGDSALYLCASRTGGSGNTIYFGEGSWLTVV.

The rearrangement joins TRBV28 to TRBJ2-7, with 11 nucleotides matching TRBD2. CDR1 MDHEN and CDR2 SYDVKM come from the germline V gene. The CDR3 sequence is 15 residues long. Trimming cost V 6 bases and J 1 base; bases outside gene matches: 5. The CDR3 nucleotides are TGTGCCAGCAGGGTTAGCGGGAGGGCTTCCTACGAGCAGTACTTC. Translated, it gives CASRVSGRASYEQYF.

About this clone itself: The sample carries other DNA sequences with the same CDR3. This rearrangement joins TRBV20-1 to TRBJ2-5; D gene ambiguous. Germline V gene data show CDR1 as DFQATT and CDR2 as SNEGSKA (reference sequence). The length of the CDR3 is 10 residues. The V end was cut by 3 bases, the J end by 5 bases, with 4 bases between. This chain's CDR3 is CSASQETQYF. The CDR3 DNA follows: TGCAGTGCTAGCCAGGAGACCCAGTACTTC.